Below, 27 T cell receptor beta chains from the same sample are listed, as sequenced in a study of cytomegalovirus exposure and HLA in healthy donors (TCRdb year 2017). The library was produced with the immunoSEQ multiplex PCR assay. For the multiplex PCR, a mixture combining 60 forward primers for TCR Vbeta segments and 13 reverse primers for TCR Jbeta segments was used. The table comes from immuneACCESS by way of TCRdb, which keeps in-frame sequences with V and J called. Part of the clones is missing from these tables; in studies checked, under half for an unresolved V gene and the rest for unknown reasons. This sample is represented by under 75,000 clones; about 67% of them were singletons. The ten largest clones take up roughly an eighth of the sample. Sequencing input: PBMCs. These receptors were obtained from a human donor in good health.

This clone was counted between two and nine times. The chain recombines TRBV27 with TRBJ2-4, with TRBD1 as a possible D gene (5 bases). Germline assignment: CDR1 MNHEY and CDR2 SMNVEV (reference sequence). This CDR3 has 16 amino acids. Deletions cut 3 bases from V and 1 base from J, with 13 bases between. This chain's CDR3 is CASSLVGARAKNIQYF. The CDR3, as DNA: TGTGCCAGCAGTTTGGTAGGGGCTAGGGCCAAAAACATTCAGTACTTC.

This sequence joins TRBV19 and TRBJ1-5; D not resolved. Trimming left V 7 bases short and J 11 bases short, with 21 bases between. Per the germline V gene, CDR1 is LNHDA and CDR2 is SQIVND (reference sequence). CDR3 size: 14 residues. The DNA of the CDR3 is TGTGCCAGTACCCCGTCGGCGGTGCGGGAGGCCCAGCATTTT. As protein: CASTPSAVREAQHF. Combining the CDR3 with reference TRBV19 and TRBJ1-5 gives the whole variable domain DGGITQSPKYLFRKEGQNVTLSCEQNLNHDAMYWYRQDPGQGLRLIYYSQIVNDFQKGDIAEGYSVSREKKESFPLTVTSAQKNPTAFYLCASTPSAVREAQHFGDGTRLSIL.

The chain carries TRBV2 and TRBJ2-7; 7 bases agree with TRBD1. In germline, CDR1 is SNHLY, CDR2 FYNNEI. The CDR3 is 14 amino acids. Trimming took 6 bases from V and 2 from J; bases not matched to a gene: 7. CDR3 sequence: CASRPRTGPYEQYF. The CDR3 DNA reads TGTGCCAGCAGGCCCCGGACAGGACCCTACGAGCAGTACTTC.

The genes are TRBV29-1 and TRBJ2-3; the D is unclear. The CDR3 is made up of 15 amino acids. CDR1 is SQVTM and CDR2 is ANQGSEA in the germline V gene. Trimming cost V 6 bases and J 0 bases, with 16 bases left between them. The CDR3 region is CSVAPQTTSTDTQYF. CDR3 nucleotides: TGCAGCGTGGCCCCACAGACCACTAGCACAGATACGCAGTATTTT.

The chain joins TRBV2 to TRBJ1-1; D ambiguous. CDR3 length: 14 residues. Trimming shortened V by 6 bases and J by 11 bases, and 22 bases separated the two germline ends. The germline gives CDR1 SNHLY, CDR2 FYNNEI. Written as DNA, the CDR3 is TGTGCCAGCAGGGCTTTGGGCTTCGCTCCGACGGCTTTCTTT. Protein sequence: CASRALGFAPTAFF.

The sample holds one count of this clone. The chain uses TRBV7-6 and TRBJ2-5; D call uncertain. Looked up from germline, CDR1 is SGHVS and CDR2 is FNYEAQ. This CDR3 region has 13 residues. V was cut by 5 bases and J by 4 bases, with 11 bases left in between. The CDR3 DNA follows: TGTGCCAGCAGCCTACGGGTTCGAGAGACCCAGTACTTC. This encodes CASSLRVRETQYF.

The chain employs TRBV5-1 and TRBJ2-7, with TRBD2 matching over 8 bases. This CDR3 spans 16 amino acids. J was trimmed by 0 bases and V by 4 bases; bases with no gene match: 9. CDR1 and CDR2 from the germline V gene are SGHRS and YFSETQ. The CDR3 region has the DNA TGCGCCAGCAGCATACTAGCGGTAGCTGTCTCCTACGAGCAGTACTTC. Its translation is CASSILAVAVSYEQYF.

The chain joins TRBV5-1 to TRBJ1-2; maybe TRBD1 (6 bases). Deletions cut 4 bases from V and 3 bases from J, with 13 bases between. Germline CDR1 reads SGHRS; CDR2 reads YFSETQ. CDR3 length equals 14 residues. Here the CDR3 DNA reads TGCGCCAGCAGCCCCGGACAGTTCTACTATGGCTACACCTTC. It is translated as CASSPGQFYYGYTF.

The chain combines TRBV6-5 with TRBJ2-7; 11 bases are shared with TRBD2. V was pared by 2 bases and J by 2 bases, with 2 bases of the junction left unmatched. This CDR3 is 15 amino acids long. The germline V gene has CDR1 MNHEY and CDR2 SVGAGI. The CDR3 region has the DNA TGTGCCAGCAGTTACGGGACTAGCGGAACCTACGAGCAGTACTTC. This encodes CASSYGTSGTYEQYF.

The CDR3 coding sequence is TGTGCCAGCAGTGCCGAGGGTGCTGGGGCCAACGTCCTGACTTTC. It codes for CASSAEGAGANVLTF. The rearrangement uses TRBV2 and TRBJ2-6; TRBD2 might be the D (5 bases). Germline CDR1 reads SNHLY; CDR2 reads FYNNEI. V lost 4 bases and J 2 bases, leaving 9 bases between the germline ends. This CDR3 contains 15 residues.

This sequence joins TRBV6-1 and TRBJ2-4, with D possibly TRBD1 on 6 matching bases. Trimming stripped 6 bases from V and 0 bases from J, with 12 bases between. Germline V lookup: CDR1 MNHNS, CDR2 SASEGT. The CDR3 loop spans 15 amino acids. CDR3 nucleotide sequence: TGTGCCAGCAGGGACAGTCCGCTAGCCAAAAACATTCAGTACTTC. The encoded protein is CASRDSPLAKNIQYF.

The genes are TRBV5-6 and TRBJ2-7; a possible D gene is TRBD2 (6 bases). Trimming cost V 4 bases and J 9 bases, with 17 bases left between them. The CDR3 loop spans 13 amino acids. Germline loops: CDR1 SGHDT, CDR2 YYEEEE. The CDR3 DNA reads TGTGCCAGCAGCCGGGGACTTATTTCGACGCAGTACTTC. Translating gives CASSRGLISTQYF. The full variable domain, completed using reference TRBV5-6 and TRBJ2-7, is DAGVTQSPTHLIKTRGQQVTLRCSPKSGHDTVSWYQQALGQGPQFIFQYYEEEERQRGNFPDRFSGHQFPNYSSELNVNALLLGDSALYLCASSRGLISTQYFGPGTRLTVT.

The chain has TRBV5-1 and TRBJ2-3, with TRBD2 matching over 12 bases. The CDR3 has 17 residues. With 0 bases clipped from V and 5 bases from J, the junction kept 7 bases outside the gene matches. Germline V CDR1 and CDR2: SGHRS, YFSETQ. The chain's CDR3 is CASSLGVGLAGRDTQYF. Written as DNA, the CDR3 is TGCGCCAGCAGCTTGGGAGTAGGACTAGCGGGGCGAGATACGCAGTATTTT.

The chain couples TRBV6-1 to TRBJ2-1; TRBD1 is a possible D gene (7 bases). The ends were cut back, 8 bases at V and 8 bases at J, with 19 bases in the middle. Germline CDR1 and CDR2: MNHNS and SASEGT. This CDR3 is 14 amino acids long. The CDR3: CASWGVVRGHEQFF. In DNA form, the CDR3 reads TGTGCCAGCTGGGGGGTTGTGAGGGGGCATGAGCAGTTCTTC.

The chain combines TRBV27 with TRBJ1-1; D is undetermined. Germline-derived CDR1 and CDR2 are MNHEY and SMNVEV (reference sequence). V was cut by 0 bases and J by 5 bases, with 13 bases left in between. This CDR3 comprises 15 residues. Here the CDR3 reads CASSLSVRGGTEAFF. In DNA, the CDR3 is TGTGCCAGCAGTTTATCAGTCCGAGGAGGAACTGAAGCTTTCTTT.

This clone appeared a single time. The chain employs TRBV28 and TRBJ2-1, with TRBD2 matching 7 bases. This CDR3 has 14 residues. J gave up 5 bases and V 7 bases, and 8 bases lay outside the gene matches. Germline V gives CDR1 MDHEN, CDR2 SYDVKM. The CDR3 DNA is TGTGCCAGCAATGCCCTAGCGGCCAACAATGAGCAGTTCTTC. Its protein product is CASNALAANNEQFF.

The chain joins TRBV6-5 to TRBJ2-1; 7 nucleotides line up with TRBD2. The CDR3 has 15 residues. The germline gives CDR1 MNHEY, CDR2 SVGAGI. Trimming cost V 2 bases and J 6 bases; bases outside gene matches: 7. The DNA for the CDR3 is TGTGCCAGCAGTTACCCCCCTGGCGGGAGCAATGAGCAGTTCTTC. Its protein product is CASSYPPGGSNEQFF.

This chain links TRBV7-2 with TRBJ2-1; 7 nucleotides line up with TRBD1. Germline V CDR1 and CDR2: SGHTA, FQGNSA. Trimming cost V 4 bases and J 7 bases; bases outside gene matches: 10. This CDR3 is 15 amino acids long. Here the CDR3 reads CASSSVGGARNEQFF. CDR3 sequence (DNA): TGTGCCAGCAGCTCGGTAGGGGGCGCAAGGAATGAGCAGTTCTTC.

J is TRBJ1-2 and V is TRBV30; D gene ambiguous. V shed 0 bases and J shed 8 bases, with 13 bases lying between them. Germline V gene lookup returns CDR1 GTSNPN and CDR2 SVGIG (reference sequence). This CDR3 is built from 13 residues. The CDR3 sequence: CAWSVNRLEGYTF. In DNA, the CDR3 is TGTGCCTGGAGTGTAAACCGGCTAGAGGGCTACACCTTC.

The genes are TRBV29-1 and TRBJ2-2; 9 bases line up with TRBD1. With 7 bases clipped from V and 6 bases from J, the junction kept 9 bases outside the gene matches. The germline V gene has CDR1 SQVTM and CDR2 ANQGSEA. CDR3 length equals 14 residues. The CDR3 DNA sequence: TGCAGCGCGCGCGGGACAGGGAGTCCCGGGGAGCTGTTTTTT. Translation gives CSARGTGSPGELFF.

J is TRBJ2-3 and V is TRBV2; 11 nucleotides align to TRBD2. The germline CDR1 and CDR2 sequences are SNHLY and FYNNEI. V was clipped by 8 bases and J by 1 base; unmatched bases: 5. The CDR3 extends over 15 amino acids. CDR3 coding DNA: TGTGCCAGCGGGCTAGCGGGAGGTGGCACAGATACGCAGTATTTT. It encodes CASGLAGGGTDTQYF.

The rearrangement links TRBV30 to TRBJ2-3; 7 positions agree with TRBD2. V lost 3 bases, J lost 2 bases, and 8 bases stayed unmatched. The CDR3 has 15 amino acids. CDR1 is GTSNPN and CDR2 is SVGIG in the germline V gene (reference sequence). The CDR3 here is CAWSRPSGYTDTQYF. In nucleotides, the CDR3 is TGTGCCTGGAGCCGGCCTAGCGGATACACAGATACGCAGTATTTT.

This clone has more than one count but fewer than ten. The chain joins TRBV28 to TRBJ1-2, with D tentatively TRBD1 (5 bases). The V end was cut by 10 bases, the J end by 7 bases, with 25 bases between. Germline values: CDR1 MDHEN, CDR2 SYDVKM. This CDR3 is built from 15 residues. CDR3: CATRREGTYLSGYTF. CDR3 coding DNA: TGTGCCACGCGGAGGGAGGGGACGTACTTAAGTGGCTACACCTTC.

V is TRBV10-3 and J is TRBJ1-5; the match to TRBD1 covers 8 bases. CDR3 length: 14 amino acids. Germline CDR1 ENHRY, CDR2 SYGVKD. Germline trimming cut 6 bases from V and 6 bases from J; bases unmatched to any gene: 7. This CDR3 is CAISGQGMGQPQHF. CDR3 bases: TGTGCCATCAGCGGACAGGGAATGGGTCAGCCCCAGCATTTT.

CDR3 sequence reads: CSSLAGGPSYEQYF. The CDR3 DNA reads as TGCAGCTCCTTAGCGGGCGGGCCCTCCTACGAGCAGTACTTC. This chain connects TRBV29-1 to TRBJ2-7; 7 nucleotides line up with TRBD2. V lost 8 bases and J lost 0; bases outside the gene matches: 10. Germline CDR1 SQVTM, CDR2 ANQGSEA. This CDR3 has 14 residues.

The V and J genes are TRBV10-1 and TRBJ2-2; TRBD1 agrees at 10 bases. Germline values: CDR1 WNHNN, CDR2 SYGVQD (reference sequence). The CDR3 runs 15 residues. Losses at the gene ends were 3 bases for V and 5 bases for J; bases not matched to a gene: 3. The CDR3 protein is CASSEGTGETGELFF. CDR3 bases: TGCGCCAGCAGTGAAGGGACAGGGGAAACCGGGGAGCTGTTTTTT.

This sequence joins TRBV30 and TRBJ1-1, with TRBD1 as a possible D gene (5 bases). Trimming pared 4 bases from V and 1 base from J, leaving 25 bases between. Germline V CDR1 and CDR2: GTSNPN, SVGIG (reference sequence). The CDR3 runs 18 residues. The CDR3 bases are TGTGCCTGGATGCCCAGGGTGGGTGGGTTAGGCCCGAACACTGAAGCTTTCTTT. Amino acids: CAWMPRVGGLGPNTEAFF.